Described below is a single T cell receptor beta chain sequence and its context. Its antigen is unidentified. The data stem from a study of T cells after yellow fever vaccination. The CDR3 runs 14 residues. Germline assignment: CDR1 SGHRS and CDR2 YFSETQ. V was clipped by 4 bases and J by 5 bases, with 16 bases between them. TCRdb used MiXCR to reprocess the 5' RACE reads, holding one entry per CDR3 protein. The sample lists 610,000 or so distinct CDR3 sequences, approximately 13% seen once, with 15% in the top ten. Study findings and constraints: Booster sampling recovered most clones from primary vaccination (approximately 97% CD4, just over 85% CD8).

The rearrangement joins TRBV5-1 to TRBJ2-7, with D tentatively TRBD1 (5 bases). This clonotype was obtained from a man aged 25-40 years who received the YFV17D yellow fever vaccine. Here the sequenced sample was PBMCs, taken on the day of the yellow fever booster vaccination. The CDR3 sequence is CASSGEFYRNEQYF. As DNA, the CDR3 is TGCGCCAGCAGCGGAGAATTTTACAGGAACGAGCAGTACTTC.